The 4 T cell receptor beta chains reported below all come from one sample, sequenced in a study of somatic mutations in cytotoxic T cells in rheumatoid arthritis (dated by TCRdb to between 2016 and 2019). The protocol used for the library was the immunoSEQ multiplex PCR assay. TCRdb carries this immuneACCESS record with in-frame sequences only. Its versions omit some clonotypes, under half of them owing to an unresolved V gene in the studies checked, with the rest unexplained. In this sample the table shows about 5,500 clones, roughly four fifths of which occur a single time. 40% to 55% of the sample belongs to the ten largest clones. The sequencing input was CD8+ T cells sorted from blood. The receptor source for this set is a woman in her forties or fifties with rheumatoid arthritis.

V usage is TRBV5-6 and J usage is TRBJ2-1; 13 bases line up with TRBD2. This CDR3 has 17 amino acids. Germline V CDR1 and CDR2: SGHDT, YYEEEE. The junction had 12 bases not matched to a gene; V was cut back by 3 bases and J by 9 bases. The CDR3: CASSSTSGGVIIREQFF. DNA for the CDR3: TGTGCCAGCAGCTCAACTAGCGGGGGGGTCATTATCCGTGAGCAGTTCTTC.

The chain links TRBV14 to TRBJ2-5; the D is unclear. Looked up from germline, CDR1 is SGHDN and CDR2 is FVKESK. CDR3 length: 15 amino acids. V was cut by 2 bases and J by 2 bases, with 12 bases left in between. CDR3 DNA: TGTGCCAGCAGCCAATTCGTGGGCTCGCAAGAGACCCAGTACTTC. Translating it yields CASSQFVGSQETQYF.

J is TRBJ1-4 and V is TRBV9, with D uncertain. The CDR3 has 15 amino acids. V lost 0 bases, J lost 4 bases, and 10 bases lay in between. CDR1 SGDLS and CDR2 YYNGEE come from the germline V gene. Here the CDR3 DNA reads TGTGCCAGCAGCGTAGGAGGAGATATTAATGAAAAACTGTTTTTT. This gives the protein CASSVGGDINEKLFF.

This chain uses TRBV30 with TRBJ2-5; 13 nucleotides align to TRBD2. The J call may not be correct, given that the DNA end is closer to TRBJ2-7. This CDR3 region has 13 residues. Germline assignment: CDR1 GTSNPN and CDR2 SVGIG (reference sequence). The CDR3 coding sequence is TGTGCCTTGAAGGGACTAGCGGGGTACGAGCAGTACTTC. Amino acid sequence: CALKGLAGYEQYF.